Listed here are 32 T cell receptor beta chains from one sample, sequenced in a study of blood T cell repertoires in COVID-19. Data came from immunoSEQ multiplex PCR; TCRdb stores just in-frame clones and leaves some out. Found here are a few hundred thousand clones, more than 75% of them singletons; the top ten hold about 1.1%. Material for sequencing was PBMCs or T cells enriched from blood (not recorded which). All receptors derive from a woman in her late teens or twenties who had recovered from COVID-19.

Worth noting for this clone: Other DNA sequences in the sample encode the same CDR3. V and J are TRBV9 and TRBJ1-2; D unclear. Trimming shortened V by 2 bases and J by 4 bases, and 12 bases separated the two germline ends. CDR1 is SGDLS and CDR2 is YYNGEE in the germline V gene. The CDR3 is 14 residues long. Written as DNA, the CDR3 is TGTGCCAGCAGCGTCGAGGGCGCTAGCTATGGCTACACCTTC. It translates to CASSVEGASYGYTF.

The chain links TRBV6-5 to TRBJ2-1; the D gene is possibly TRBD1 (6 bases). V shed 5 bases and J shed 9 bases, with 14 bases lying between them. The germline V gene has CDR1 MNHEY and CDR2 SVGAGI. The CDR3 sequence is 13 residues long. This chain's CDR3 is CASSTSQGVEQFF. The DNA of the CDR3 is TGTGCCAGCAGTACCTCACAGGGAGTTGAGCAGTTCTTC.

This chain joins TRBV11-1 and TRBJ1-1; TRBD1 is a possible D gene (5 bases). The CDR3 runs 16 residues. V lost 6 bases to trimming and J lost 1 base, with 18 bases between them. The germline V gene has CDR1 SGHAT and CDR2 FQDESV (reference sequence). The CDR3, as DNA: TGTGCCAGCAGGCGCCGACAGACGGCCAAGAACACTGAAGCTTTCTTT. Translating gives CASRRRQTAKNTEAFF.

This chain joins TRBV6-5 and TRBJ2-7; 7 bases match TRBD2. The germline gives CDR1 MNHEY, CDR2 SVGAGI. This CDR3 region has 15 residues. With V trimmed by 7 bases and J by 0 bases, 9 bases remained unmatched. CDR3 protein: CASTGRGISSYEQYF. In nucleotides, the CDR3 is TGTGCCAGCACCGGGCGGGGGATAAGCTCCTACGAGCAGTACTTC.

The chain links TRBV27 to TRBJ1-5; D ambiguous. V was pared by 3 bases and J by 1 base, with 4 bases between. In germline, CDR1 is MNHEY, CDR2 SMNVEV (reference sequence). CDR3 length: 13 amino acids. CDR3 sequence: CASSFQSNQPQHF. DNA of the CDR3: TGTGCCAGCAGTTTCCAGAGCAATCAGCCCCAGCATTTT.

The rearrangement joins TRBV5-1 to TRBJ2-5; a weak D match, TRBD1 (6 bases). The ends were cut back, 0 bases at V and 5 bases at J, with 11 bases in the middle. Germline lookup yields CDR1 SGHRS and CDR2 YFSETQ. The CDR3 is made up of 14 amino acids. CDR3 coding DNA: TGCGCCAGCAGCTTGGGTGGGGGCCGGGAGACCCAGTACTTC. It specifies CASSLGGGRETQYF. Full variable domain (remainder filled in from reference TRBV5-1 and TRBJ2-5): KAGVTQTPRYLIKTRGQQVTLSCSPISGHRSVSWYQQTPGQGLQFLFEYFSETQRNKGNFPGRFSGRQFSNSRSEMNVSTLELGDSALYLCASSLGGGRETQYFGPGTRLLVL.

This clone was seen just once. The chain recombines TRBV6-6 with TRBJ1-3, with TRBD1 matching 8 bases. After removal of 5 bases from V and 0 bases from J, the junction contained 12 bases not matched to a gene. Germline CDR1 MNHNY, CDR2 SVGAGI (reference sequence). The CDR3 contains 18 residues. The CDR3 spells CASSRRPGQASSGNTIYF. In nucleotides, the CDR3 is TGTGCCAGCAGTCGAAGGCCGGGACAGGCTTCCTCTGGAAACACCATATATTTT.

The chain links TRBV27 to TRBJ1-5, with D perhaps matching TRBD1 (6 bases). Trimming removed 6 bases from V and 3 bases from J, with 12 bases in between. CDR1 and CDR2 (germline): MNHEY, SMNVEV (reference sequence). The CDR3 loop spans 14 amino acids. CDR3 amino acids: CASRLTGNNQPQHF. Written as DNA, the CDR3 is TGTGCCAGCAGACTAACAGGGAACAATCAGCCCCAGCATTTT.

Details on this clone: The germline gene is not matched at one end of the junction; a read error may be the cause. The chain's CDR3 is CASSPAGTGSIF. The CDR3 DNA sequence: TGTGCCAGTAGTCCCGCAGGGACAGGCTCTATCTTC. The rearrangement links TRBV19 to TRBJ2-1; 8 nucleotides agree with TRBD1. The CDR3 has 12 residues. Germline CDR1 LNHDA, CDR2 SQIVND (reference sequence). The entire variable domain, with the rest obtained from reference TRBV19 and TRBJ2-1, is as follows: DGGITQSPKYLFRKEGQNVTLSCEQNLNHDAMYWYRQDPGQGLRLIYYSQIVNDFQKGDIAEGYSVSREKKESFPLTVTSAQKNPTAFYLCASSPAGTGSIFGPGTRLTVL.

The V and J genes are TRBV4-1 and TRBJ1-1, with D possibly TRBD1 on 5 matching bases. Trimming stripped 4 bases from V and 0 bases from J, with 9 bases between. Germline V lookup: CDR1 MGHRA, CDR2 YSYEKL. The CDR3 has 14 amino acids. In DNA form, the CDR3 reads TGCGCCAGCAGCCGCAGGGATATGAACACTGAAGCTTTCTTT. The encoded protein is CASSRRDMNTEAFF.

V and J are TRBV14 and TRBJ2-1; 10 bases are shared with TRBD2. Germline V gene sequence: CDR1 SGHDN, CDR2 FVKESK. The CDR3 sequence is 20 residues long. J lost 9 bases, V lost 0 bases, and 20 bases had no gene match. The CDR3 spells CASSQDDLGYGVAGGVEQFF. In DNA, the CDR3 is TGTGCCAGCAGCCAAGACGACCTGGGTTACGGGGTAGCGGGGGGCGTTGAGCAGTTCTTC.

Details on this clone: One end of the junction does not line up with germline, which may come from a read error. The gene calls are TRBV7-7 and TRBJ2-3, with D possibly matching TRBD1 (6 bases). This CDR3 region has 15 residues. CDR1 SSHAT and CDR2 FNYEAQ come from the germline V gene (reference sequence). In DNA form, the CDR3 reads TGTGCTAGCAGCTTAGGGACATCTCGCACAGATACGCAGTATTTT. This gives the protein CASSLGTSRTDTQYF. The variable domain in full, completed from reference TRBV7-7 and TRBJ2-3, reads GAGVSQSPRYKVTKRGQDVTLRCDPISSHATLYWYQQALGQGPEFLTYFNYEAQPDKSGLPSDRFSAERPEGSISTLTIQRTEQRDSAMYRCASSLGTSRTDTQYFGPGTRLTVL.

The chain combines TRBV7-9 with TRBJ2-7; 10 bases are shared with TRBD1. Germline lookup yields CDR1 SEHNR and CDR2 FQNEAQ (reference sequence). The J segment lost 6 bases and the V segment lost 3 bases, leaving 5 bases of the junction unmatched. The CDR3 loop spans 14 amino acids. For the CDR3, the DNA is TGTGCCAGCAGCTTCGGGACAGGGGATGGCGAGCAGTACTTC. Translation gives CASSFGTGDGEQYF.

The rearrangement uses TRBV6-5 and TRBJ2-7; D unclear. Per the germline V gene, CDR1 is MNHEY and CDR2 is SVGAGI. CDR3 length: 14 residues. Between the trimmed V and J ends, which lost 7 bases and 1 base, there was a span of 14 bases. CDR3 sequence reads: CASTAPRPSYEQYF. CDR3 DNA sequence: TGTGCCAGCACCGCCCCGAGGCCTTCCTACGAGCAGTACTTC.

The chain employs TRBV20-1 and TRBJ2-3; TRBD1 matches 8 bases. V was pared by 3 bases and J by 6 bases, with 8 bases of the junction left unmatched. This CDR3 is 14 amino acids long. CDR1 is DFQATT and CDR2 is SNEGSKA in the germline V gene (reference sequence). The CDR3 spells CSASGTGGTDTQYF. The CDR3 nucleotides are TGCAGTGCTAGTGGGACAGGCGGGACCGATACGCAGTATTTT.

This chain links TRBV5-1 with TRBJ1-5, with 7 bases that match TRBD1. The V segment lost 4 bases and the J segment 3 bases; nucleotides outside the gene matches: 7. The CDR3 spans 15 residues. Germline CDR1 SGHRS, CDR2 YFSETQ. The CDR3 DNA is TGCGCCAGCAGCCCGACAGGGATGACCAATCAGCCCCAGCATTTT. Translating gives CASSPTGMTNQPQHF.

Concerning this clone: Relative to the germline gene, one junction end is altered; a read error may explain this. The rearrangement uses TRBV29-1 and TRBJ2-3, with 7 bases aligning to TRBD1. CDR1 is SQVTM and CDR2 is ANQGSEA in the germline V gene. The CDR3 covers 13 residues. DNA of the CDR3: TGCAGCACCGGGACAGCTAGCACAGGTACGCAGTATTTT. It yields the protein CSTGTASTGTQYF.

The chain couples TRBV12-3 or TRBV12-4 to TRBJ2-5, with D possibly matching TRBD2 (7 bases). The germline V and J ends were trimmed by 7 bases and 5 bases, with 14 bases remaining between them. The CDR3 loop spans 13 amino acids. The CDR3 nucleotides read TGTGCCAGCACCATGGCGGGGGCGGAGACCCAGTACTTC. It encodes CASTMAGAETQYF.

The chain links TRBV10-1 to TRBJ2-7; tentative D call: TRBD1 (5 bases). V lost 10 bases and J 2 bases, leaving 24 bases between the germline ends. Germline V gene sequence: CDR1 WNHNN, CDR2 SYGVQD (reference sequence). The CDR3 loop spans 16 amino acids. DNA of the CDR3: TGCGCCACAAACCGCCCCCGGACAACGGAACCCTACGAGCAGTACTTC. Amino acid sequence: CATNRPRTTEPYEQYF.

Notes on this clone: Other DNA sequences from this sample encode an identical CDR3 as well. The CDR3 loop is CASSLDRANTEAFF. Here the CDR3 DNA reads TGCGCCAGCAGCTTAGACAGAGCGAACACTGAAGCTTTCTTT. The gene calls are TRBV5-1 and TRBJ1-1; D possibly corresponds to TRBD1 (5 bases). The V gene's germline CDR1 is SGHRS and CDR2 YFSETQ. This CDR3 is 14 amino acids long. V lost 2 bases and J 1 base, leaving 9 bases between the germline ends.

Notes on this clone: At one end, the junction sequence differs from germline, possibly due to a read error. The chain has TRBV6-5 and TRBJ2-3; 8 bases align to TRBD2. Germline V lookup: CDR1 MNHEY, CDR2 SVGAGI. The CDR3 contains 15 residues. CDR3 region: CASTYRAGDTDTQYF. The CDR3, as DNA: TGTGCCAGCACTTACCGAGCGGGGGACACAGATACGCAGTATTTT.

This clone has just a few counts. The rearrangement joins TRBV6-1 to TRBJ2-7; the D is unclear. Trimming took off 1 base at V and 9 bases at J, with 10 bases between the two ends. Germline CDR1 is MNHNS and CDR2 is SASEGT. This CDR3 has 12 amino acids. The CDR3 DNA sequence: TGTGCCAGCAGTGAAGTAGCAGACGGGCAGTACTTC. Translating it yields CASSEVADGQYF.

This clone occurred once. V usage is TRBV30 and J usage is TRBJ2-7; the D is unclear. The germline V gene has CDR1 GTSNPN and CDR2 SVGIG (reference sequence). V lost 4 bases to trimming and J lost 4 bases, with 20 bases between them. The CDR3 sequence is 15 residues long. CDR3 sequence reads: CAWNSNVLIRYEQYF. CDR3 DNA: TGTGCCTGGAACTCCAATGTCTTAATCCGATACGAGCAGTACTTC.

V usage is TRBV30 and J usage is TRBJ1-6, with D tentatively TRBD1 (6 bases). The germline V and J ends were trimmed by 0 bases and 11 bases, with 17 bases remaining between them. The CDR3 runs to 15 residues. Looked up from germline, CDR1 is GTSNPN and CDR2 is SVGIG (reference sequence). CDR3 nucleotide sequence: TGTGCCTGGAGTGTAACTCTGGACAGAGGGACACCCCTCCACTTT. Translation: CAWSVTLDRGTPLHF. The whole variable domain, remainder taken from reference TRBV30 and TRBJ1-6, is SQTIHQWPATLVQPVGSPLSLECTVEGTSNPNLYWYRQAAGRGLQLLFYSVGIGQISSEVPQNLSASRPQDRQFILSSKKLLLSDSGFYLCAWSVTLDRGTPLHFGNGTRLTVT.

The chain has TRBV19 and TRBJ1-5, with D unresolved. The germline gives CDR1 LNHDA, CDR2 SQIVND (reference sequence). CDR3 length: 13 residues. Trimming removed 5 bases at V and 7 bases at J, with 12 bases between. The CDR3 DNA reads as TGTGCCAGTAGTCCCTCTCTATCCCAGCCCCAGCATTTT. Its protein is CASSPSLSQPQHF. Complete variable domain (other parts from reference TRBV19 and TRBJ1-5): DGGITQSPKYLFRKEGQNVTLSCEQNLNHDAMYWYRQDPGQGLRLIYYSQIVNDFQKGDIAEGYSVSREKKESFPLTVTSAQKNPTAFYLCASSPSLSQPQHFGDGTRLSIL.

The rearrangement links TRBV29-1 to TRBJ2-7; a weak D match, TRBD2 (5 bases). Trimming cost V 6 bases and J 7 bases, with 22 bases left between them. Germline loops: CDR1 SQVTM, CDR2 ANQGSEA. The CDR3 totals 14 residues. The CDR3 DNA sequence: TGCAGCGTCGAGGGTACAGAATCAAAGCGGGAGCAGTACTTC. It translates to CSVEGTESKREQYF.

J is TRBJ2-1 and V is TRBV4-1, with 9 bases lining up with TRBD1. This CDR3 has 15 amino acids. With 3 bases clipped from V and 6 bases from J, the junction kept 6 bases outside the gene matches. CDR1 and CDR2 (germline): MGHRA, YSYEKL. The CDR3 is CASSQGQGVSNEQFF. The CDR3 DNA is TGCGCCAGCAGCCAGGGACAGGGAGTCTCCAATGAGCAGTTCTTC.

The gene calls are TRBV6-5 and TRBJ2-7; 11 bases line up with TRBD1. The V gene end was trimmed by 6 bases and the J gene end by 5 bases; junction bases not matched to a gene: 6. The CDR3 has 14 amino acids. Germline values: CDR1 MNHEY, CDR2 SVGAGI. The CDR3 sequence: CASRAGTGGHEQYF. The CDR3 DNA reads as TGTGCCAGCAGAGCCGGGACAGGGGGGCACGAGCAGTACTTC.

The rearrangement uses TRBV7-3 and TRBJ2-7, with 11 bases that match TRBD2. The trim removed 1 base at V and 4 bases at J, leaving 6 bases unmatched. Germline V gives CDR1 SGHTA, CDR2 FQGTGA. This CDR3 spans 16 amino acids. The CDR3 nucleotides are TGTGCCAGCAGCTTAAGGCCCGGGACTAGCGGTTACGAGCAGTACTTC. This translates into CASSLRPGTSGYEQYF.

This chain joins TRBV7-2 and TRBJ2-7, with D tentatively TRBD1 (6 bases). V lost 7 bases and J lost 2, with 15 bases in between. Per the germline V gene, CDR1 is SGHTA and CDR2 is FQGNSA. The CDR3 consists of 14 residues. CDR3 DNA sequence: TGTGCCAGCACCGAGAGGGGGTCCCCCTACGAGCAGTACTTC. This translates into CASTERGSPYEQYF.

This clone has just one count. The genes are TRBV15 and TRBJ1-2; 9 positions agree with TRBD1. CDR3 size: 16 residues. Germline V gene sequence: CDR1 LNHNV, CDR2 YYDKDF (reference sequence). V trimming: 0 bases; J trimming: 3 bases; junction bases outside the gene matches: 5. As DNA, the CDR3 is TGTGCCACCAGCAGAGATCGACGACAGGGGGACTATGGCTACACCTTC. It is translated as CATSRDRRQGDYGYTF. Combining the CDR3 with reference TRBV15 and TRBJ1-2 gives the whole variable domain DAMVIQNPRYQVTQFGKPVTLSCSQTLNHNVMYWYQQKSSQAPKLLFHYYDKDFNNEADTPDNFQSRRPNTSFCFLDIRSPGLGDTAMYLCATSRDRRQGDYGYTFGSGTRLTVV.

The rearrangement uses TRBV4-3 and TRBJ2-7; 12 nucleotides agree with TRBD2. Trimming removed 2 bases from V and 3 bases from J; junction bases left unmatched: 2. CDR3 size: 15 residues. CDR1 and CDR2 from the germline V gene are LGHNA and YSLEER. CDR3 loop: CASSQLLAGGYEQYF. In DNA form, the CDR3 reads TGCGCCAGCAGCCAACTACTAGCGGGGGGCTACGAGCAGTACTTC.